These 31 T cell receptor beta chains share one sample of origin, sequenced in a study of regulatory T cells in long-lasting Graves disease. Described time point: newly diagnosed GD, antithyroid drugs for less than 3 months. RNA extracted from PBMCs served as the sequencing template. Arm-PCR of CDR3 regions and iRepertoire HTBI primers were used to build TCR beta libraries. TCRdb redid the calling of the multiplex PCR reads with MiXCR, one entry per CDR3 protein. Found here are approximately 230,000 distinct CDR3 sequences, about 18% of them singletons; the top ten hold approximately 20%. Sequencing used peripheral blood mononuclear cells (PBMCs), obtained at new diagnosis, from a patient treated with antithyroid drugs. All receptors derive from a female donor with Graves disease.

This clonotype was seen ten or more times. The gene calls are TRBV11-3 and TRBJ2-7; TRBD1 or TRBD2 may be the D gene (5 bases each). Trimming shortened V by 4 bases and J by 2 bases, and 12 bases separated the two germline ends. The CDR3 has 14 amino acids. CDR1 SGHNT and CDR2 YENEEA come from the germline V gene. CDR3 sequence: CASSSRDHTYEQYF. The CDR3 nucleotides read TGTGCCAGCAGCTCCAGGGACCATACCTACGAGCAGTACTTC.

This clonotype was recorded at least ten times. The rearrangement uses TRBV27 and TRBJ2-2; D is uncertain. CDR1 is MNHEY, CDR2 SMNVEV, per germline (reference sequence). The CDR3 sequence is 15 residues long. The germline V and J ends were trimmed by 4 bases and 6 bases, with 15 bases remaining between them. Here the CDR3 DNA reads TGTGCCAGCAGTTCACCCTCCCTTGGATCCGGGGAGCTGTTTTTT. The encoded protein is CASSSPSLGSGELFF.

This clonotype occurred many times. This chain joins TRBV11-2 and TRBJ2-2; D gene unclear. Deletions cut 5 bases from V and 4 bases from J, with 14 bases between. Germline V gene data show CDR1 as SGHAT and CDR2 as FQNNGV. The CDR3 covers 15 residues. The CDR3 is CASSPTRHATGELFF. CDR3 sequence (DNA): TGTGCCAGCAGCCCGACCCGACACGCCACCGGGGAGCTGTTTTTT.

The chain recombines TRBV2 with TRBJ1-1; D perhaps matches TRBD1 (5 bases). CDR3 size: 13 residues. The ends were cut back, 10 bases at V and 0 bases at J, with 12 bases in the middle. Germline CDR1 reads SNHLY; CDR2 reads FYNNEI. The CDR3 DNA is TGTGCCACCCTCCGGACATTGAACACTGAAGCTTTCTTT. Residues: CATLRTLNTEAFF. Based on the CDR3 plus reference TRBV2 and TRBJ1-1, the full variable domain is EPEVTQTPSHQVTQMGQEVILRCVPISNHLYFYWYRQILGQKVEFLVSFYNNEISEKSEIFDDQFSVERPDGSNFTLKIRSTKLEDSAMYFCATLRTLNTEAFFGQGTRLTVV.

There are many counts of this clonotype. The genes are TRBV3-1 and TRBJ1-3; TRBD1 aligns across 8 bases. Germline CDR1 and CDR2: LGHDT and YNNKEL (reference sequence). The junction had 9 bases not matched to a gene; V was cut back by 1 base and J by 4 bases. The CDR3 runs 17 residues. The CDR3 nucleotides are TGTGCCAGCAGCCAAGTCTGGGGCAGGGGGCAAGGAAACACCATATATTTT. Translation gives CASSQVWGRGQGNTIYF.

This clonotype was detected only a few times. CDR3: CASSPGTSGRASEQFF. CDR3 DNA sequence: TGTGCCAGCAGCCCGGGGACTAGCGGGAGGGCCAGTGAGCAGTTCTTC. The chain combines TRBV5-4 with TRBJ2-1, with 16 nucleotides matching TRBD2. Germline values: CDR1 SGHNT, CDR2 YYREEE (reference sequence). There are 16 residues in the CDR3. V lost 4 bases to trimming and J lost 9 bases; unmatched junction nucleotides: 7.

In this sample, this clonotype turned up a few times. The V and J genes are TRBV12-3 or TRBV12-4 and TRBJ1-2; 7 bases agree with TRBD1. This CDR3 contains 14 residues. Unmatched junction bases numbered 5, after V lost 6 bases and J lost 1 base. CDR3 DNA: TGTGCCAGCAGCCCGACAGGGAATAACTATGGCTACACCTTC. The encoded protein is CASSPTGNNYGYTF.

This clonotype was found many times. The chain carries TRBV7-3 and TRBJ2-7, with a possible D match to TRBD2 (5 bases). CDR3 length: 15 amino acids. In germline, CDR1 is SGHTA, CDR2 FQGTGA. The ends were cut back, 5 bases at V and 0 bases at J, with 14 bases in the middle. CDR3 nucleotide sequence: TGTGCCAGCAGCGCTAGGACGGGAAGCTCCTACGAGCAGTACTTC. Its translation: CASSARTGSSYEQYF. Full variable domain (rest looked up from reference TRBV7-3 and TRBJ2-7): GAGVSQTPSNKVTEKGKYVELRCDPISGHTALYWYRQSLGQGPEFLIYFQGTGAADDSGLPNDRFFAVRPEGSVSTLKIQRTERGDSAVYLCASSARTGSSYEQYFGPGTRLTVT.

In this sample, this clonotype turned up many times. The rearrangement uses TRBV6-5 and TRBJ2-3; 13 bases match TRBD2. The CDR3 loop spans 16 amino acids. Germline CDR1 is MNHEY and CDR2 is SVGAGI. The trim removed 2 bases at V and 4 bases at J, leaving 3 bases unmatched. As DNA, the CDR3 is TGTGCCAGCAGTTACAGGACTAGCGGGAGCTCAGATACGCAGTATTTT. It yields the protein CASSYRTSGSSDTQYF.

This clonotype was seen just once. The chain couples TRBV6-2 or TRBV6-3 to TRBJ2-2; 8 nucleotides align to TRBD2. CDR3 size: 20 residues. V gave up 6 bases and J gave up 5 bases; unmatched junction bases: 23. The germline V gene encodes CDR1 MNHEY and CDR2 SVGEGT. For the CDR3, the DNA is TGTGCCAGCAGCAAATCTAGCGGGTCGCGGGGGAGTACCGTAACCGGGGAGCTGTTTTTT. This gives the protein CASSKSSGSRGSTVTGELFF.

This clonotype appeared many times. The chain links TRBV11-2 to TRBJ1-1, with D possibly being TRBD1 (5 bases). In germline, CDR1 is SGHAT, CDR2 FQNNGV. V lost 6 bases, J lost 10 bases, and 15 bases lay in between. CDR3 length: 12 amino acids. In DNA form, the CDR3 reads TGTGCCAGCAGTCGGGGGGAACAAGGAGCTTTCTTT. Translation gives CASSRGEQGAFF.

This clonotype showed up many times. The rearrangement links TRBV19 to TRBJ2-5, with 7 bases lining up with TRBD1. The CDR3 has 13 amino acids. V gave up 7 bases and J gave up 5 bases; unmatched junction bases: 7. CDR1 is LNHDA and CDR2 is SQIVND in the germline V gene (reference sequence). The CDR3 DNA sequence: TGTGCCAGTAATGGACAGGCGAGGGAGACCCAGTACTTC. Protein: CASNGQARETQYF.

This clonotype came up many times. A much larger clone is a single base away; this may be a read error. The J gene is TRBJ1-2, the V gene TRBV28; D is uncertain. The CDR3 loop spans 12 amino acids. The germline V gene has CDR1 MDHEN and CDR2 SYDVKM. Trimming removed 2 bases from V and 4 bases from J, with 5 bases in between. Here the CDR3 DNA reads TGTGCCAGCAGTTTACAGAGCTATGGCTACACCTTC. Protein: CASSLQSYGYTF.

This clonotype was seen at least ten times. The chain is built from TRBV28 and TRBJ1-1, with a possible D match to TRBD1 (5 bases). The V gene lost 5 bases and the J gene lost 3 bases, with 16 bases spanning the gap. CDR3 length: 15 residues. Germline CDR1 MDHEN, CDR2 SYDVKM. The DNA of the CDR3 is TGTGCCAGCAGTGATTCTGGGGGGGGGGACACTGAAGCTTTCTTT. It yields the protein CASSDSGGGDTEAFF.

This clonotype showed up many times. The chain employs TRBV20-1 and TRBJ2-7; D is unclear. V was clipped by 6 bases and J by 1 base, with 7 bases between them. CDR1 DFQATT and CDR2 SNEGSKA come from the germline V gene (reference sequence). CDR3 length equals 11 residues. The CDR3 sequence is CSAGGSYEQYF. CDR3 nucleotides: TGCAGTGCAGGCGGTTCCTACGAGCAGTACTTC.

This clonotype has ten or more counts. V gene TRBV27 combines with J gene TRBJ1-4; D call uncertain. The V end lost 5 bases, the J end lost 8 bases, and 12 bases lay between the germline ends. Per the germline V gene, CDR1 is MNHEY and CDR2 is SMNVEV (reference sequence). The CDR3 runs 13 residues. The CDR3 protein is CASSPGRGEKLFF. CDR3 coding DNA: TGTGCCAGCAGTCCCGGCCGAGGAGAAAAACTGTTTTTT.

This clonotype was counted a single time. The rearrangement links TRBV12-3 or TRBV12-4 to TRBJ2-1; 7 bases are shared with TRBD2. The CDR3 is 16 residues long. The J segment lost 4 bases and the V segment lost 3 bases, leaving 9 bases of the junction unmatched. The CDR3 DNA reads TGTGCCAGCAGTTTGGGGGGGATAGGGATTTACAATGAGCAGTTCTTC. Translating gives CASSLGGIGIYNEQFF.

The genes are TRBV30 and TRBJ2-5; the D gene is possibly TRBD2 (6 bases). The closer fit of TRBJ2-1 to the DNA end suggests the J call may be wrong. CDR3 length: 14 amino acids. Germline CDR1 is GTSNPN and CDR2 is SVGIG (reference sequence). The CDR3 DNA follows: TGTGTCTCGAACCACGGGACTCCATCTGATGAGCAGTTCTTC. This translates into CVSNHGTPSDEQFF.

This clonotype has more than one count but fewer than ten. The rearrangement joins TRBV24-1 to TRBJ2-3, with 7 bases identical to TRBD2. Germline V CDR1 and CDR2: KGHDR, SFDVKD. With V trimmed by 3 bases and J by 5 bases, 7 bases remained unmatched. CDR3 length equals 15 residues. CDR3 sequence (DNA): TGTGCCACCAGTGATCCTAGGGCTAGCGGAGATACGCAGTATTTT. It encodes CATSDPRASGDTQYF.

At least ten counts were recorded for this clonotype. The rearrangement joins TRBV2 to TRBJ1-1; possibly TRBD1 for D (6 bases). CDR3 length equals 14 residues. Trimming shortened V by 2 bases and J by 1 base, and 8 bases separated the two germline ends. Germline V gene lookup returns CDR1 SNHLY and CDR2 FYNNEI. The CDR3 region is CASSELGANTEAFF. DNA for the CDR3: TGTGCCAGCAGTGAACTGGGGGCGAACACTGAAGCTTTCTTT.

Points on this clonotype: A single base separates this from a much larger clone, so it may be a read error. This chain uses TRBV2 with TRBJ2-5; D is unresolved. The CDR3 consists of 11 residues. V was trimmed by 7 bases and J by 2 bases, leaving 5 bases between them. Germline loops: CDR1 SNHLY, CDR2 FYNNEI. CDR3 amino acids: CASKRQETQYF. DNA of the CDR3: TGTGCCAGCAAACGGCAAGAGACCCAGTACTTC.

This clonotype was recorded once. The genes are TRBV27 and TRBJ1-1, with TRBD1 as a possible D gene (5 bases). This CDR3 has 14 residues. Germline lookup yields CDR1 MNHEY and CDR2 SMNVEV (reference sequence). V shed 7 bases and J shed 4 bases, with 16 bases lying between them. The CDR3 sequence: CASNPGGGSTEAFF. The CDR3 nucleotides are TGTGCCAGCAACCCGGGCGGGGGTAGCACTGAAGCTTTCTTT.

V gene TRBV6-1 combines with J gene TRBJ2-7, with 13 bases that match TRBD2. The CDR3 runs to 16 residues. Germline V lookup: CDR1 MNHNS, CDR2 SASEGT. Trimming at V came to 2 bases and at J to 6 bases, leaving 7 bases not matched to a gene. CDR3 nucleotides: TGTGCCAGCAGTGAAATCTGGACTAGCGGGAGTAGCGAGCAGTACTTC. Encoded protein: CASSEIWTSGSSEQYF.

The rearrangement joins TRBV7-3 to TRBJ2-2; no firm D call. V shed 1 base and J shed 5 bases, with 11 bases lying between them. The CDR3 is 15 amino acids. Germline V gene lookup returns CDR1 SGHTA and CDR2 FQGTGA. The CDR3 region has the DNA TGTGCCAGCAGCTTAAGTGGGCCTGGGACCGGGGAGCTGTTTTTT. This gives the protein CASSLSGPGTGELFF.

This clonotype came up many times. CDR3 bases: TGTGCCAGCAGATCACACTGGGGGACCGGGGAGCTGTTTTTT. It codes for CASRSHWGTGELFF. This chain uses TRBV12-3 or TRBV12-4 with TRBJ2-2; perhaps D is TRBD1 or TRBD2 (5 bases each). This CDR3 has 14 amino acids. The germline V and J ends were trimmed by 6 bases and 5 bases, with 13 bases remaining between them.

This clonotype was observed at least ten times. The rearrangement uses TRBV5-8 and TRBJ1-1, with unresolved D. Looked up from germline, CDR1 is SGHTS and CDR2 is YDEGEE. V was pared by 8 bases and J by 6 bases, with 11 bases between. This CDR3 region has 11 residues. The CDR3 DNA reads as TGTGCCAGTTGTGAGAGACCTGAAGCTTTCTTT. It yields the protein CASCERPEAFF.

This clonotype was seen a few times. The chain couples TRBV19 to TRBJ1-5; D uncertain. This CDR3 is 14 amino acids long. V was cut by 0 bases and J by 7 bases, with 10 bases left in between. From germline, CDR1 is LNHDA and CDR2 SQIVND (reference sequence). The CDR3 region has the DNA TGTGCCAGTAGTATAGAGAGGGTGGGACAGCCCCAGCATTTT. This translates into CASSIERVGQPQHF.

This clonotype has a count of ten or more. The chain has TRBV29-1 and TRBJ1-1, with D possibly TRBD1 on 6 matching bases. There are 13 residues in the CDR3. V was pared by 6 bases and J by 5 bases, with 16 bases between. Germline loops: CDR1 SQVTM, CDR2 ANQGSEA. The CDR3 reads CSVEDSRGTEAFF. Here the CDR3 DNA reads TGCAGCGTAGAGGACAGTCGGGGGACTGAAGCTTTCTTT. Complete variable domain (other parts from reference TRBV29-1 and TRBJ1-1): SAVISQKPSRDICQRGTSLTIQCQVDSQVTMMFWYRQQPGQSLTLIATANQGSEATYESGFVIDKFPISRPNLTFSTLTVSNMSPEDSSIYLCSVEDSRGTEAFFGQGTRLTVV.

This clonotype was found many times. The chain has TRBV9 and TRBJ2-1; D is undetermined. V lost 0 bases and J 0 bases, leaving 7 bases between the germline ends. The germline V gene has CDR1 SGDLS and CDR2 YYNGEE. The CDR3 has 15 amino acids. The CDR3 spells CASSVGPTSYNEQFF. In DNA, the CDR3 is TGTGCCAGCAGCGTAGGACCGACCTCCTACAATGAGCAGTTCTTC.

Ten or more counts support this clonotype. This chain links TRBV5-5 with TRBJ1-2; possible D gene TRBD1, 5 bases. The ends were cut back, 1 base at V and 8 bases at J, with 12 bases in the middle. The CDR3 spans 13 residues. Germline-derived CDR1 and CDR2 are SGHKS and YYEKEE (reference sequence). Here the CDR3 reads CASSLTVWGGYTF. The CDR3 DNA reads as TGTGCCAGCAGCTTGACAGTCTGGGGCGGCTACACCTTC.

This clonotype has at least ten counts. The rearrangement links TRBV2 to TRBJ2-1; D may correspond to TRBD1 or TRBD2 (5 bases each). Looked up from germline, CDR1 is SNHLY and CDR2 is FYNNEI. The V and J ends lost 3 bases and 4 bases respectively, with 16 bases between them. This CDR3 region has 16 residues. The CDR3 sequence: CASSDNRGRVYNEQFF. The CDR3 DNA follows: TGTGCCAGCAGTGATAATCGGGGCAGGGTTTACAATGAGCAGTTCTTC.